One and the same sample provided the 28 T cell receptor beta chains below, sequenced in a study of identical twins. TCRdb re-derived calls from the 5' RACE reads in MiXCR, one entry per CDR3 protein. The sample records approximately 470,000 distinct CDR3 sequences, 14% being singletons. This sample also belongs to another study, concerning yellow fever vaccine responses in identical twins.

The material sequenced was CD4+ T cells sorted from blood. The receptors originated from a woman aged 18-35 years in good health.

The chain uses TRBV11-1 and TRBJ2-5; 8 bases fit TRBD1. This CDR3 has 18 amino acids. CDR1 and CDR2 from the germline V gene are SGHAT and FQDESV (reference sequence). J lost 0 bases, V lost 5 bases, and 14 bases had no gene match. CDR3 protein: CASSRPTGASLYQETQYF. CDR3 sequence (DNA): TGTGCCAGCAGCCGTCCGACAGGGGCCAGTCTATACCAAGAGACCCAGTACTTC.

This chain's CDR3 is CASNLGGSYEQYF. As DNA, the CDR3 is TGCGCCAGCAATCTAGGAGGCTCCTACGAGCAGTACTTC. V and J are TRBV5-1 and TRBJ2-7; D is possibly TRBD2 (5 bases). Germline CDR1 SGHRS, CDR2 YFSETQ. The germline V and J ends were trimmed by 6 bases and 0 bases, with 10 bases remaining between them. The CDR3 has 13 amino acids.

This clonotype was detected only a few times. The CDR3 DNA is TGTGCCACCAGTGAGGCAGGGAGGGAGACCCAGTACTTC. This translates into CATSEAGRETQYF. J is TRBJ2-5 and V is TRBV24-1, with a weak D call TRBD2 (6 bases). The CDR3 covers 13 residues. CDR1 is KGHDR, CDR2 SFDVKD, per germline. V lost 4 bases, J lost 5 bases, and 10 bases lay in between.

The chain uses TRBV3-1 and TRBJ2-1; 11 positions agree with TRBD2. Trimming at V came to 4 bases and at J to 8 bases, leaving 7 bases not matched to a gene. Germline CDR1 is LGHDT and CDR2 is YNNKEL (reference sequence). The length of the CDR3 is 15 residues. CDR3 coding DNA: TGTGCCAGCAGCCTCCGTAGCGGGGGGGCCTATGAGCAGTTCTTC. Translated, it gives CASSLRSGGAYEQFF.

The genes are TRBV10-2 and TRBJ2-1, with 10 positions matching TRBD2. The germline gives CDR1 WSHSY, CDR2 SAAADI. The CDR3 runs to 16 residues. Trimming removed 6 bases from V and 9 bases from J; junction bases left unmatched: 14. CDR3 sequence: CASSSPLAGAAGEQFF. DNA of the CDR3: TGCGCCAGCAGCTCGCCTCTAGCGGGAGCAGCTGGTGAGCAGTTCTTC.

This clonotype was seen at least ten times. This chain uses TRBV20-1 with TRBJ2-7; D is unresolved. The CDR3 covers 14 residues. Trimming took 2 bases from V and 3 from J, leaving 14 bases between them. The V gene's germline CDR1 is DFQATT and CDR2 SNEGSKA (reference sequence). The CDR3: CSARSTLGNYEQYF. CDR3 nucleotide sequence: TGCAGTGCTAGATCTACCCTGGGTAACTACGAGCAGTACTTC.

This chain connects TRBV6-2 or TRBV6-3 to TRBJ2-7, with a tentative D call TRBD2 (6 bases). This CDR3 comprises 16 residues. Germline V gives CDR1 MNHEY, CDR2 SVGEGT. Trimming took 0 bases from V and 3 from J, leaving 15 bases between them. The CDR3 coding sequence is TGTGCCAGCAGTTACTCAGGAGGGAAAGGAAACTACGAGCAGTACTTC. Protein product: CASSYSGGKGNYEQYF.

This clonotype was detected ten times or more. The chain uses TRBV10-3 and TRBJ2-3; D assignment may be TRBD1 or TRBD2 (5 bases each). Looked up from germline, CDR1 is ENHRY and CDR2 is SYGVKD. CDR3 length equals 13 residues. Trimming removed 4 bases at V and 4 bases at J, with 9 bases between. CDR3 DNA: TGTGCCATCAGTGGAGGGACCGCAGATACGCAGTATTTT. This gives the protein CAISGGTADTQYF.

The rearrangement joins TRBV20-1 to TRBJ2-3; TRBD1 matches 7 bases. The ends lost 4 bases at V and 11 bases at J; junction bases unmatched: 15. The CDR3 covers 14 residues. CDR1 DFQATT and CDR2 SNEGSKA come from the germline V gene (reference sequence). CDR3 DNA: TGCAGTGCTATAAGGGATTTAGGGGACAGAATGCAGTATTTT. Amino acids: CSAIRDLGDRMQYF.

As concerns this clonotype: At one end, the junction sequence differs from germline, possibly due to a read error. J is TRBJ2-3 and V is TRBV12-3 or TRBV12-4; 10 positions agree with TRBD2. This CDR3 region has 15 residues. In DNA, the CDR3 is TGTGCCAGCAGCTTAGCGGGGGGCGGGGGAGATACGCAGTATTTT. Translation gives CASSLAGGGGDTQYF.

This clonotype was counted a single time. This CDR3 fails to terminate in the conserved phenylalanine or tryptophan, so it likely reflects a read error. The gene calls are TRBV2 and TRBJ1-1; D gene ambiguous. Germline-derived CDR1 and CDR2 are SNHLY and FYNNEI. The length of the CDR3 is 13 residues. V was cut by 4 bases and J by 3 bases, with 9 bases left in between. CDR3 nucleotide sequence: TGTGCCAGCAGTGGTACGGGATACACTGAAGCTTTCTCT. It specifies CASSGTGYTEAFS.

This clonotype was counted ten times or more. The V and J genes are TRBV2 and TRBJ1-1; no clear D. Trimming cost V 4 bases and J 0 bases, with 6 bases left between them. The CDR3 is made up of 13 amino acids. Germline V gene sequence: CDR1 SNHLY, CDR2 FYNNEI. CDR3 sequence reads: CASSGQMNTEAFF. The CDR3 DNA reads TGTGCCAGCAGTGGGCAGATGAACACTGAAGCTTTCTTT.

This clonotype was detected only a few times. The V gene is TRBV29-1, the J gene TRBJ2-3, with D possibly matching TRBD2 (5 bases). Per germline, CDR1 SQVTM and CDR2 ANQGSEA. Trimming removed 6 bases from V and 5 bases from J, with 18 bases in between. The CDR3 runs to 14 residues. CDR3 region: CSVPGLRGGDTQYF. The DNA of the CDR3 is TGCAGCGTCCCCGGACTCCGAGGAGGAGATACGCAGTATTTT.

This clonotype was counted only a few times. This chain joins TRBV10-1 and TRBJ2-3; D perhaps matches TRBD1 (6 bases). Germline assignment: CDR1 WNHNN and CDR2 SYGVQD (reference sequence). Trimming removed 4 bases from V and 3 bases from J, with 14 bases in between. The CDR3 has 15 amino acids. CDR3 amino acids: CASSVPDSRTDTQYF. As DNA, the CDR3 is TGCGCCAGCAGTGTTCCGGACAGTCGGACAGATACGCAGTATTTT.

The DNA of the CDR3 is TGTGCCAGCAGCCCGATGCTAGCGGGAGCATACAATGAGCAGTTCTTC. Its translation: CASSPMLAGAYNEQFF. The chain has TRBV7-2 and TRBJ2-1; 10 bases map to TRBD2. Germline trimming cut 5 bases from V and 4 bases from J; bases unmatched to any gene: 8. There are 16 residues in the CDR3. CDR1 SGHTA and CDR2 FQGNSA come from the germline V gene.

This clonotype was picked up a small number of times. V gene TRBV15 combines with J gene TRBJ2-1; tentatively, D is TRBD2 (5 bases). This CDR3 is 15 amino acids long. Germline values: CDR1 LNHNV, CDR2 YYDKDF (reference sequence). Trimming cost V 7 bases and J 6 bases, with 19 bases left between them. The chain's CDR3 is CATTVSPKLGNEQFF. The CDR3 region has the DNA TGTGCCACCACGGTGTCCCCTAAACTAGGCAATGAGCAGTTCTTC.

This chain links TRBV14 with TRBJ1-6; no clear D gene. CDR3 size: 13 residues. CDR1 is SGHDN and CDR2 is FVKESK in the germline V gene. Between the trimmed V and J ends, which lost 3 bases and 10 bases, there was a span of 10 bases. CDR3 nucleotides: TGTGCCAGCAGCCAGCTTGGCGGGTCACCCCTCCACTTT. Its protein product is CASSQLGGSPLHF.

This chain connects TRBV20-1 to TRBJ2-7, with 10 bases lining up with TRBD2. Looked up from germline, CDR1 is DFQATT and CDR2 is SNEGSKA (reference sequence). The CDR3 runs to 14 residues. V lost 5 bases, J lost 3 bases, and 7 bases stayed unmatched. CDR3 protein: CSAVWASGSYEQYF. CDR3 nucleotides: TGCAGTGCTGTCTGGGCTAGCGGGAGCTACGAGCAGTACTTC.

This sequence joins TRBV6-1 and TRBJ1-6; TRBD1 matches at 9 bases. The CDR3 is 16 amino acids. Trimming at V came to 7 bases and at J to 2 bases, leaving 6 bases not matched to a gene. The V gene's germline CDR1 is MNHNS and CDR2 SASEGT. The CDR3 nucleotides read TGTGCCAGCAAAAAGACAGGGGGAACCTATAATTCACCCCTCCACTTT. This encodes CASKKTGGTYNSPLHF.

This clonotype was counted many times. This chain links TRBV6-6 with TRBJ2-3, with D maybe TRBD1 (6 bases). The CDR3 has 12 residues. The germline CDR1 and CDR2 sequences are MNHNY and SVGAGI (reference sequence). The V end lost 6 bases, the J end lost 6 bases, and 10 bases lay between the germline ends. The CDR3 bases are TGTGCCAGCAGCCGTCAGGGGGATACGCAGTATTTT. It translates to CASSRQGDTQYF.

This clonotype has more than one count but fewer than ten. The chain joins TRBV11-2 to TRBJ1-2; TRBD1 aligns across 7 bases. The ends lost 2 bases at V and 2 bases at J; junction bases unmatched: 5. Looked up from germline, CDR1 is SGHAT and CDR2 is FQNNGV. The CDR3 runs to 15 residues. CDR3 in DNA: TGTGCCAGCAGCTTATCAGGGGGAAACAACTATGGCTACACCTTC. Its translation is CASSLSGGNNYGYTF.

This clonotype was seen only a few times. The genes are TRBV29-1 and TRBJ2-5; D is ambiguous. CDR1 is SQVTM, CDR2 ANQGSEA, per germline. The V gene lost 4 bases and the J gene lost 1 base, with 1 base spanning the gap. There are 10 residues in the CDR3. The CDR3 region has the DNA TGCAGCGTTGCCCAAGAGACCCAGTACTTC. Its protein is CSVAQETQYF. Drawing the rest from reference TRBV29-1 and TRBJ2-5, the complete variable domain is SAVISQKPSRDICQRGTSLTIQCQVDSQVTMMFWYRQQPGQSLTLIATANQGSEATYESGFVIDKFPISRPNLTFSTLTVSNMSPEDSSIYLCSVAQETQYFGPGTRLLVL.

This clonotype was observed a few times. This rearrangement joins TRBV6-1 to TRBJ2-7, with a weak D call TRBD1 (5 bases). Trimming pared 6 bases from V and 3 bases from J, leaving 21 bases between. The germline CDR1 and CDR2 sequences are MNHNS and SASEGT. CDR3 length: 16 amino acids. CDR3 nucleotide sequence: TGTGCCAGCAGCCCCCGGAGCCTTAAGGGGCTCTACGAGCAGTACTTC. Translation: CASSPRSLKGLYEQYF.

In its sample, this clonotype was seen a few times. The J gene is TRBJ2-5, the V gene TRBV5-1; maybe TRBD1 (6 bases). CDR1 and CDR2 (germline): SGHRS, YFSETQ. The CDR3 has 15 amino acids. The V gene lost 4 bases and the J gene lost 2 bases, with 15 bases spanning the gap. CDR3 sequence (DNA): TGCGCCAGCAGCCGAACTGACAGGAGGCAAGAGACCCAGTACTTC. Translated, it gives CASSRTDRRQETQYF.

This clonotype was recorded many times. The chain combines TRBV12-3 or TRBV12-4 with TRBJ2-7, with D tentatively TRBD1 or TRBD2 (5 bases each). Deletions cut 5 bases from V and 2 bases from J, with 13 bases between. The CDR3 spans 14 residues. CDR3 amino acids: CASSPGAGPYEQYF. The CDR3 DNA reads TGTGCCAGCAGTCCCGGGGCAGGACCCTACGAGCAGTACTTC.

This chain connects TRBV6-5 to TRBJ2-7; possible D gene TRBD1, 5 bases. Germline V CDR1 and CDR2: MNHEY, SVGAGI. CDR3 size: 15 residues. Between the trimmed V and J ends, which lost 0 bases and 4 bases, there was a span of 13 bases. CDR3 sequence reads: CASSYSPDKKYEQYF. CDR3 nucleotide sequence: TGTGCCAGCAGTTACTCGCCGGACAAGAAGTACGAGCAGTACTTC.

Only a few counts were recorded for this clonotype. This chain connects TRBV5-1 to TRBJ2-5; D might be TRBD2 (6 bases). Germline assignment: CDR1 SGHRS and CDR2 YFSETQ. V lost 3 bases to trimming and J lost 0 bases, with 15 bases between them. There are 16 residues in the CDR3. CDR3 amino acids: CASSWDWPGYQETQYF. The DNA for the CDR3 is TGCGCCAGCAGCTGGGACTGGCCCGGGTACCAAGAGACCCAGTACTTC.

V gene TRBV3-1 combines with J gene TRBJ2-3; D gene ambiguous. The V and J ends lost 4 bases and 0 bases respectively, with 11 bases between them. CDR1 and CDR2 (germline): LGHDT, YNNKEL (reference sequence). The CDR3 is 15 residues long. CDR3 sequence (DNA): TGTGCCAGCAGCCCCAGTTGGGTCAGCACAGATACGCAGTATTTT. Protein: CASSPSWVSTDTQYF.